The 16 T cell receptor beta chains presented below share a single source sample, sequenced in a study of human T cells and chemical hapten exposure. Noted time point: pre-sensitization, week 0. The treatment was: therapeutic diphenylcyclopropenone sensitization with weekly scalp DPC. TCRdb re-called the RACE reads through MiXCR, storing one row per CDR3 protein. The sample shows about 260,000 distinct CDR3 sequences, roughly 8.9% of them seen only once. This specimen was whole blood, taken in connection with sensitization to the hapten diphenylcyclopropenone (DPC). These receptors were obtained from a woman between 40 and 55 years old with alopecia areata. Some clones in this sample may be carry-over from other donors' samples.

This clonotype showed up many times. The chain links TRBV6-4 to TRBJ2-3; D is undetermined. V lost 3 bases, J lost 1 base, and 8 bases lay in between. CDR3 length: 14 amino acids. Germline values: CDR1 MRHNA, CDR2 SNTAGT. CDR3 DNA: TGTGCCAGCAGTGATGGTCTAGGCACAGATACGCAGTATTTT. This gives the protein CASSDGLGTDTQYF.

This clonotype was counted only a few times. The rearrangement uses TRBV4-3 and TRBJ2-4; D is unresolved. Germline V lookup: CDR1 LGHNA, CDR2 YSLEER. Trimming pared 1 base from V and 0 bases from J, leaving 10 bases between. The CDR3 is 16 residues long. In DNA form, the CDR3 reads TGCGCCAGCAGCCAAGGTTTTGGGGAAGCCAAAAACATTCAGTACTTC. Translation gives CASSQGFGEAKNIQYF.

As DNA, the CDR3 is TGTGCCACCAGCAGAGCCCCGGACCTTAGCACAGATACGCAGTATTTT. This sequence encodes CATSRAPDLSTDTQYF. The rearrangement uses TRBV15 and TRBJ2-3; D remains ambiguous. In germline, CDR1 is LNHNV, CDR2 YYDKDF (reference sequence). V gave up 1 base and J gave up 0 bases, with 11 bases separating them. This CDR3 region has 16 residues.

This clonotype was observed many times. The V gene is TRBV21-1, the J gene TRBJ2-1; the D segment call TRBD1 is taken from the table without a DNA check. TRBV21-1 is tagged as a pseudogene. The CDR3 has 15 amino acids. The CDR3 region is CARTKGDRGPNEQFF. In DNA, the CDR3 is TGTGCCAGGACCAAGGGGGACAGGGGACCAAATGAGCAGTTCTTC.

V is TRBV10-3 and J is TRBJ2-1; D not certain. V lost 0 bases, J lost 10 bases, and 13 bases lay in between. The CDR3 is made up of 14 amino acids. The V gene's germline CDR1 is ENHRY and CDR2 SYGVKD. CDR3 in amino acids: CAISESGLSKEQFF. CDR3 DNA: TGTGCCATCAGTGAGTCAGGGCTCTCCAAAGAGCAGTTCTTC.

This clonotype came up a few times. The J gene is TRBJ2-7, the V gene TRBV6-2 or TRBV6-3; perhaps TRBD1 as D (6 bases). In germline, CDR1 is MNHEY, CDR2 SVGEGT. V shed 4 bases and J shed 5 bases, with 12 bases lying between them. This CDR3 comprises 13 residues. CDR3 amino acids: CASSSAGVDEQYF. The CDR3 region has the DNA TGTGCCAGCAGTTCCGCAGGGGTCGACGAGCAGTACTTC.

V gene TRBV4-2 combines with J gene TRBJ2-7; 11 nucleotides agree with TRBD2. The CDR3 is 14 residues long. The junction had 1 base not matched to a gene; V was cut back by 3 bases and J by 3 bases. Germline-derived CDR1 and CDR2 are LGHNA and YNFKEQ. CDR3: CASSHTSGSYEQYF. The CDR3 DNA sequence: TGTGCCAGCAGCCATACTAGCGGGAGCTACGAGCAGTACTTC.

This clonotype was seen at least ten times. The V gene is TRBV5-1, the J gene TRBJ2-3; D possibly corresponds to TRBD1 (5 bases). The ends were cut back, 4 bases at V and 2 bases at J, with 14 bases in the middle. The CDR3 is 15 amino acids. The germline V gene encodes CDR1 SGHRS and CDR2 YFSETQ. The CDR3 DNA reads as TGCGCCAGCAGCCACCTCAACAGGTACACAGATACGCAGTATTTT. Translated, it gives CASSHLNRYTDTQYF.

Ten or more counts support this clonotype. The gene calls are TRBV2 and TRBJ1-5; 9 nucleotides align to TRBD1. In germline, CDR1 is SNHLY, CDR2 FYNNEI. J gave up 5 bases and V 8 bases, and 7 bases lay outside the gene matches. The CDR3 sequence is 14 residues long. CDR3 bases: TGTGCCAGCGGTAAGGACAGGGGTGATCAGCCCCAGCATTTT. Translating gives CASGKDRGDQPQHF.

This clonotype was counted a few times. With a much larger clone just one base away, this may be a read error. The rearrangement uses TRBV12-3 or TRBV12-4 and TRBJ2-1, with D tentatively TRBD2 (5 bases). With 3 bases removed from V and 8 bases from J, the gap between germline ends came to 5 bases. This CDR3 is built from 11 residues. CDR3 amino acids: CASSFGDEQFF. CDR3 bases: TGTGCCAGCAGTTTCGGGGATGAGCAGTTCTTC.

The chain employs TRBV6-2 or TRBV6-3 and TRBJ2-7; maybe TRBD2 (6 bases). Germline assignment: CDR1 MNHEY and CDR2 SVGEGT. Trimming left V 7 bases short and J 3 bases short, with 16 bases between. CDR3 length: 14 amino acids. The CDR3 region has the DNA TGTGCCAGCACGCTTAGGGAGACTAGCTACGAGCAGTACTTC. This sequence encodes CASTLRETSYEQYF.

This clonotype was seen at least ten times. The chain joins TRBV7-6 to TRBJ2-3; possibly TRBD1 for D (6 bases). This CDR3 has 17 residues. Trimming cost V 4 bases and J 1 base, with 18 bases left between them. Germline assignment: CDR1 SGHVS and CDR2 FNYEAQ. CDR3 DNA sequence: TGTGCCAGCAGCTCCCTACAGACAGGTTCCCGCACAGATACGCAGTATTTT. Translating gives CASSSLQTGSRTDTQYF.

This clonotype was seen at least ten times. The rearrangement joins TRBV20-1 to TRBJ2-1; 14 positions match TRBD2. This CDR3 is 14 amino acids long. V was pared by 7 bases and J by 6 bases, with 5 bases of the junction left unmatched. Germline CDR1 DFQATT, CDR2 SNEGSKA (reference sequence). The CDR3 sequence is CSEPGTSGSNEQFF. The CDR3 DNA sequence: TGCAGTGAACCCGGGACTAGCGGGAGCAATGAGCAGTTCTTC.

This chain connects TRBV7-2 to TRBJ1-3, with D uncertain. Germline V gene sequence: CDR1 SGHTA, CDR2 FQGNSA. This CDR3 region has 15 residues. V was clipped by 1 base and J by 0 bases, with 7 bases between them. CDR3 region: CASSLGLSSGNTIYF. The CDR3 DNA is TGTGCCAGCAGCTTAGGACTGAGCTCTGGAAACACCATATATTTT.

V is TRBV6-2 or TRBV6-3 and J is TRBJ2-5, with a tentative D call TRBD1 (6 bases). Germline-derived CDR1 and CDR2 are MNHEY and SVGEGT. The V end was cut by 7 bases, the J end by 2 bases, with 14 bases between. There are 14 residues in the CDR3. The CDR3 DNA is TGTGCCAGCAACGAACCAGGGGTTCAAGAGACCCAGTACTTC. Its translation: CASNEPGVQETQYF.

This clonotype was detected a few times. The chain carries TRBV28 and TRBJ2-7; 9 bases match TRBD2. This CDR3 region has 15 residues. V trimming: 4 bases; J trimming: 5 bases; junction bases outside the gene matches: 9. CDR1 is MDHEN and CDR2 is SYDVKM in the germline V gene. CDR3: CASSSLSGRGNEQYF. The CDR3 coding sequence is TGTGCCAGCAGTTCCCTTAGCGGGAGAGGTAACGAGCAGTACTTC.